The 14 T cell receptor beta chains in this list originate from one sample, sequenced in a study of blood T cell repertoires in COVID-19. Sequenced by immunoSEQ multiplex PCR; TCRdb stores in-frame clones only, minus some. This table has approximately 40,000 clones, more than 85% appearing once. Sequenced: peripheral blood. Receptors originate from a man aged 50 or older in a cohort sampled during active COVID-19.

In DNA, the CDR3 is TGCGCCAGCAGCGTCCAGGATACGCAGTATTTT. This sequence encodes CASSVQDTQYF. This rearrangement joins TRBV5-1 to TRBJ2-3; D not resolved. CDR3 size: 11 residues. The germline V gene encodes CDR1 SGHRS and CDR2 YFSETQ. Trimming shortened V by 4 bases and J by 6 bases, and 6 bases separated the two germline ends.

The chain combines TRBV19 with TRBJ1-2; the match to TRBD1 covers 8 bases. The V segment lost 2 bases and the J segment 3 bases; nucleotides outside the gene matches: 11. The CDR3 is 17 amino acids. CDR1 and CDR2 (germline): LNHDA, SQIVND (reference sequence). Written as DNA, the CDR3 is TGTGCCAGTAGTATAAGGGGACAGGCCCCGGTTGACTATGGCTACACCTTC. It is translated as CASSIRGQAPVDYGYTF. Together with reference TRBV19 and TRBJ1-2, the CDR3 gives the full variable domain: DGGITQSPKYLFRKEGQNVTLSCEQNLNHDAMYWYRQDPGQGLRLIYYSQIVNDFQKGDIAEGYSVSREKKESFPLTVTSAQKNPTAFYLCASSIRGQAPVDYGYTFGSGTRLTVV.

The chain is built from TRBV5-6 and TRBJ2-7, with TRBD1 identical over 9 bases. The CDR3 has 15 amino acids. Looked up from germline, CDR1 is SGHDT and CDR2 is YYEEEE. Trimming at V came to 0 bases and at J to 1 base, leaving 2 bases not matched to a gene. DNA for the CDR3: TGTGCCAGCAGCTTGGCAGGGACAGGGTCCTACGAGCAGTACTTC. Translating gives CASSLAGTGSYEQYF.

This chain links TRBV6-5 with TRBJ1-1; D remains ambiguous. Germline loops: CDR1 MNHEY, CDR2 SVGAGI. V lost 8 bases to trimming and J lost 1 base, with 11 bases between them. This CDR3 region has 13 residues. Written as DNA, the CDR3 is TGTGCCAGCTCAAACCCAGGGAACACTGAAGCTTTCTTT. Translated, it gives CASSNPGNTEAFF.

This chain connects TRBV4-1 to TRBJ1-1; 11 nucleotides match TRBD1. CDR3 size: 17 residues. J was trimmed by 5 bases and V by 3 bases; bases with no gene match: 11. Germline values: CDR1 MGHRA, CDR2 YSYEKL. CDR3 sequence reads: CASSHPAIGTGGTEAFF. In nucleotides, the CDR3 is TGCGCCAGCAGCCACCCCGCGATCGGGACAGGGGGGACTGAAGCTTTCTTT.

J is TRBJ2-2 and V is TRBV2; 8 bases align to TRBD1. The V gene's germline CDR1 is SNHLY and CDR2 FYNNEI. This CDR3 is built from 14 residues. Trimming at V came to 6 bases and at J to 0 bases, leaving 0 bases not matched to a gene. The CDR3 here is CASRDRANTGELFF. The CDR3 nucleotides are TGTGCCAGCAGGGACAGGGCGAACACCGGGGAGCTGTTTTTT.

The chain carries TRBV7-9 and TRBJ1-2, with a tentative D call TRBD1 (5 bases). This CDR3 comprises 16 residues. Germline V lookup: CDR1 SEHNR, CDR2 FQNEAQ (reference sequence). V lost 6 bases and J lost 0, with 17 bases in between. The chain's CDR3 is CASRGDGGKANYGYTF. In DNA, the CDR3 is TGTGCCAGCAGGGGGGACGGGGGGAAAGCTAACTATGGCTACACCTTC.

This clone has a single count. The chain links TRBV10-1 to TRBJ2-3; D is uncertain. Looked up from germline, CDR1 is WNHNN and CDR2 is SYGVQD (reference sequence). V was shortened by 3 bases and J by 3 bases, with 7 bases between the two germline ends. This CDR3 has 13 residues. This CDR3 is CASSDIGTDTQYF. The DNA of the CDR3 is TGCGCCAGCAGTGATATCGGGACAGATACGCAGTATTTT.

This chain links TRBV18 with TRBJ1-1; 8 nucleotides match TRBD1. Trimming cost V 2 bases and J 11 bases; bases outside gene matches: 22. The CDR3 contains 18 residues. Germline V gene data show CDR1 as KGHSH and CDR2 as LQKENI. The CDR3 DNA sequence: TGTGCCAGCTCACCAGATAAGTGGACCCGGGACAGGTTATTGCAGGCTTTCTTT. Translated: CASSPDKWTRDRLLQAFF.

This clone was found once. CDR3 region: CAIPGQGTPEAFF. For the CDR3, the DNA is TGTGCCATCCCCGGACAGGGGACTCCTGAAGCTTTCTTT. The chain is built from TRBV7-9 and TRBJ1-1, with 9 bases that match TRBD1. Germline V CDR1 and CDR2: SEHNR, FQNEAQ (reference sequence). There are 13 residues in the CDR3. The V gene end was trimmed by 10 bases and the J gene end by 6 bases; junction bases not matched to a gene: 9.

The rearrangement links TRBV11-1 to TRBJ1-5; D may be TRBD1 (6 bases). This CDR3 has 16 residues. Trimming removed 5 bases at V and 1 base at J, with 15 bases between. In germline, CDR1 is SGHAT, CDR2 FQDESV (reference sequence). CDR3 protein: CASSPGTGSSNQPQHF. CDR3 nucleotide sequence: TGTGCCAGCAGCCCTGGTACAGGGAGCAGCAATCAGCCCCAGCATTTT.

This chain connects TRBV30 to TRBJ1-1, with TRBD1 as a possible D gene (5 bases). This CDR3 region has 12 residues. The germline V gene encodes CDR1 GTSNPN and CDR2 SVGIG (reference sequence). Deletions cut 3 bases from V and 5 bases from J, with 10 bases between. The CDR3: CAWSQGPTEAFF. The CDR3 DNA reads TGTGCCTGGAGCCAGGGTCCGACTGAAGCTTTCTTT.

V usage is TRBV7-6 and J usage is TRBJ1-2; a weak D match, TRBD1 (6 bases). There are 19 residues in the CDR3. Trimming removed 2 bases at V and 4 bases at J, with 26 bases between. The germline V gene has CDR1 SGHVS and CDR2 FNYEAQ. The CDR3 protein is CASSLLATDSFNPGYGYTF. CDR3 in DNA: TGTGCCAGCAGCTTATTAGCGACGGACAGCTTCAATCCCGGCTATGGCTACACCTTC.

The chain couples TRBV5-1 to TRBJ1-2; TRBD1 might be the D (5 bases). Germline V gene lookup returns CDR1 SGHRS and CDR2 YFSETQ. The CDR3 consists of 17 residues. V shed 3 bases and J shed 1 base, with 19 bases lying between them. This chain's CDR3 is CASSYRDSDVGNYGYTF. CDR3 DNA sequence: TGCGCCAGCAGCTACCGGGACTCAGATGTGGGTAACTATGGCTACACCTTC.